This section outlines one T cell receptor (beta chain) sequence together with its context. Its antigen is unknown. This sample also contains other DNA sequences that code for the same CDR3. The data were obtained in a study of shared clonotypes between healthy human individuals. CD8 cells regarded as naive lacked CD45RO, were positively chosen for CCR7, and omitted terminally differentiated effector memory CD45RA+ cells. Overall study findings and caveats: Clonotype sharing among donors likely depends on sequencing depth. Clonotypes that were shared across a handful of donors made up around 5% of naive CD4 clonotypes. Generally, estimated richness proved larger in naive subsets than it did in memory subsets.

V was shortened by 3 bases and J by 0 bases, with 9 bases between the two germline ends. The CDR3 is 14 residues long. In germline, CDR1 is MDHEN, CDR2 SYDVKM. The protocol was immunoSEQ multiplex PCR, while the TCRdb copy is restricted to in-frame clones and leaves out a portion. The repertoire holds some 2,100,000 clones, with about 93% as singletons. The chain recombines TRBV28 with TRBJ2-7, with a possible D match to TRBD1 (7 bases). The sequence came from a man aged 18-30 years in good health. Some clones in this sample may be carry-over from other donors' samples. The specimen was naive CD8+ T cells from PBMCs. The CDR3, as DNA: TGTGCCAGCAGTTTGCGGGACAGCTCCTACGAGCAGTACTTC. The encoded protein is CASSLRDSSYEQYF.